This TCR beta chain was identified during a study of human T cells and chemical hapten exposure. The time point: pre-sensitization, week 0. Treatment reported: therapeutic diphenylcyclopropenone sensitization with weekly scalp DPC. In every case, blood was obtained before the patch test was applied. A single record per CDR3 protein comes from TCRdb applying MiXCR to the RACE reads. The table lists about 260,000 distinct CDR3 sequences, 7% to 10% of them singletons. This clonotype has at least ten counts. CDR3 length: 15 amino acids. The V gene lost 4 bases and the J gene lost 0 bases, with 13 bases spanning the gap. CDR1 SGHKS and CDR2 YYEKEE come from the germline V gene (reference sequence).

This clonotype originated in a woman between 35 and 50 years old with alopecia areata. Some clones in this sample may be carry-over from other donors' samples. This chain joins TRBV5-5 and TRBJ2-5; D is uncertain. The sequencing here drew on whole blood, taken in connection with sensitization to the hapten diphenylcyclopropenone (DPC). In DNA, the CDR3 is TGTGCCAGCAGCCTGGTCGGGTTGTACCAAGAGACCCAGTACTTC. As protein: CASSLVGLYQETQYF.